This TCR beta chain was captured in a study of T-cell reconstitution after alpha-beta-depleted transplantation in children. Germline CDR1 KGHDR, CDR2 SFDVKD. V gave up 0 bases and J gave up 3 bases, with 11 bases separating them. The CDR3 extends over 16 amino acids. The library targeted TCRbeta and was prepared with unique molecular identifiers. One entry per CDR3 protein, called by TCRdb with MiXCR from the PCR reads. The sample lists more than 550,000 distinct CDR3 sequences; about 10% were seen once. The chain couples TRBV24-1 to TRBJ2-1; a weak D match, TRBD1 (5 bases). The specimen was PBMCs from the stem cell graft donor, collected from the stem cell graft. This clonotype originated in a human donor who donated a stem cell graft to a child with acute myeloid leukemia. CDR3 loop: CATSDLAQGSYNEQFF. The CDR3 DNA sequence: TGTGCCACCAGTGATTTGGCGCAGGGAAGCTACAATGAGCAGTTCTTC.